A selection of T cell receptor beta chains follows, all from one sample in a study of cytomegalovirus exposure and HLA in healthy donors. Here immunoSEQ multiplex PCR was the method, and the copy in TCRdb shows in-frame clones only, minus some. The sample has 250,000 to 350,000 clones; just over 85% are singletons. The sequenced sample was PBMCs. These receptor sequences come from a woman aged 18-30 years in good health and CMV-seronegative. The CDR3 runs from the conserved cysteine through the conserved F or W. A D gene is named only where the DNA matches it firmly. Not every row has a clone size; where given, it reads once, few, many or a size class.

j_gene: TRBJ2-7
v_gene: TRBV10-3
d_gene: TRBD1
abundance: .
CDR3aa: CAISDGTGTYEQYF
CDR3nt: TGTGCCATCAGTGATGGGACAGGAACCTACGAGCAGTACTTC

j_gene: TRBJ2-1
v_gene: TRBV6-5
d_gene: TRBD1
abundance: .
CDR3aa: CASSGTGGGNEQFF
CDR3nt: TGTGCCAGCAGCGGGACAGGAGGGGGCAATGAGCAGTTCTTC

j_gene: TRBJ2-7
v_gene: TRBV6-6
d_gene: .
abundance: .
CDR3aa: CASSLGLSSYEQYF
CDR3nt: TGTGCCAGCAGTTTGGGACTCAGCTCCTACGAGCAGTACTTC

j_gene: TRBJ2-2
v_gene: TRBV10-3
d_gene: .
abundance: once
CDR3aa: CATDSNTGELFF
CDR3nt: TGTGCCACCGACAGCAACACCGGGGAGCTGTTTTTT

j_gene: TRBJ1-3
v_gene: TRBV18
d_gene: .
abundance: .
CDR3aa: CASSPGLGATGNTIYF
CDR3nt: TGTGCCAGCTCACCGGGTTTAGGGGCTACTGGAAACACCATATATTTT

j_gene: TRBJ2-4
v_gene: TRBV14
d_gene: TRBD2
abundance: .
CDR3aa: CASSPLAGPPIQYF
CDR3nt: TGTGCCAGCAGCCCACTAGCGGGGCCCCCCATTCAGTACTTC

j_gene: TRBJ1-4
v_gene: TRBV27
d_gene: TRBD1
abundance: .
CDR3aa: CASRKDRGPNEKLFF
CDR3nt: TGTGCCAGCCGGAAGGACAGGGGACCTAATGAAAAACTGTTTTTT

j_gene: TRBJ2-5
v_gene: TRBV6-5
d_gene: TRBD1
abundance: .
CDR3aa: CASSNDRGRQETQYF
CDR3nt: TGTGCCAGCAGCAATGACAGGGGGCGCCAAGAGACCCAGTACTTC

j_gene: TRBJ2-7
v_gene: TRBV11-3
d_gene: .
abundance: .
CDR3aa: CASSYDGVSYEQYF
CDR3nt: TGTGCCAGCAGCTACGACGGGGTGTCCTACGAGCAGTACTTC

j_gene: TRBJ1-2
v_gene: TRBV29-1
d_gene: .
abundance: .
CDR3aa: CSVEWGDGYTF
CDR3nt: TGCAGCGTTGAATGGGGAGATGGCTACACCTTC

j_gene: TRBJ2-1
v_gene: TRBV5-5
d_gene: .
abundance: .
CDR3aa: CASSFTTPTGNEQFF
CDR3nt: TGTGCCAGCAGCTTTACTACGCCGACTGGGAATGAGCAGTTCTTC

j_gene: TRBJ1-2
v_gene: TRBV15
d_gene: TRBD1
abundance: .
CDR3aa: CATVAGTGGRGNGYTF
CDR3nt: TGTGCCACCGTCGCGGGGACAGGGGGTCGGGGGAATGGCTACACCTTC

j_gene: TRBJ2-7
v_gene: TRBV27
d_gene: TRBD2
abundance: .
CDR3aa: CASSLAGGLYEQYF
CDR3nt: TGTGCCAGCAGCTTAGCGGGAGGTCTATACGAGCAGTACTTC

j_gene: TRBJ2-1
v_gene: TRBV28
d_gene: .
abundance: once
CDR3aa: CASSEVKSSYNEQFF
CDR3nt: TGTGCCAGCAGTGAGGTAAAGAGTTCCTACAATGAGCAGTTCTTC

j_gene: TRBJ2-1
v_gene: TRBV5-4
d_gene: TRBD1
abundance: once
CDR3aa: CASSSPGQGADEQFF
CDR3nt: TGTGCCAGCAGCTCACCGGGACAGGGGGCGGATGAGCAGTTCTTC

j_gene: TRBJ2-1
v_gene: TRBV6-5
d_gene: TRBD1
abundance: .
CDR3aa: CASGNQQGVNEQFF
CDR3nt: TGTGCCAGCGGAAACCAACAGGGGGTCAATGAGCAGTTCTTC

j_gene: TRBJ2-3
v_gene: TRBV18
d_gene: TRBD1
abundance: few
CDR3aa: CASSRGQGSDTQYF
CDR3nt: TGTGCCAGCTCACGGGGACAGGGGTCAGATACGCAGTATTTT

j_gene: TRBJ2-1
v_gene: TRBV4-2
d_gene: TRBD2
abundance: .
CDR3aa: CASSPLYSGTRLAGSYNEQFF
CDR3nt: TGTGCCAGCAGCCCCCTTTACTCCGGGACAAGACTAGCGGGGTCCTACAATGAGCAGTTCTTC

j_gene: TRBJ2-1
v_gene: TRBV4-2
d_gene: .
abundance: .
CDR3aa: CASSQEAGVVGEQFF
CDR3nt: TGTGCCAGCAGCCAAGAGGCCGGGGTCGTAGGTGAGCAGTTCTTC

j_gene: TRBJ2-5
v_gene: TRBV5-4
d_gene: TRBD2
abundance: .
CDR3aa: CASSPTSANQETQYF
CDR3nt: TGTGCCAGCAGTCCGACTAGCGCCAACCAAGAGACCCAGTACTTC

j_gene: TRBJ1-5
v_gene: TRBV12-5
d_gene: .
abundance: once
CDR3aa: CASGSGFQPQHF
CDR3nt: TGTGCTAGTGGCTCAGGGTTTCAGCCCCAGCATTTT

j_gene: TRBJ2-1
v_gene: TRBV5-4
d_gene: .
abundance: once
CDR3aa: CASSSTAASYNEQFF
CDR3nt: TGTGCCAGCAGCTCAACAGCGGCCTCCTACAATGAGCAGTTCTTC

j_gene: TRBJ2-7
v_gene: TRBV18
d_gene: .
abundance: .
CDR3aa: CASSTTGTTRSYEQYF
CDR3nt: TGTGCCAGCTCTACAACCGGGACAACTCGTTCCTACGAGCAGTACTTC

j_gene: TRBJ2-7
v_gene: TRBV18
d_gene: TRBD2
abundance: once
CDR3aa: CASSPRTSGSLGEQYF
CDR3nt: TGTGCCAGCTCACCCCGGACTAGCGGGAGCCTGGGGGAGCAGTACTTC

j_gene: TRBJ2-1
v_gene: TRBV5-1
d_gene: TRBD2
abundance: .
CDR3aa: CASSLISGGNEQFF
CDR3nt: TGCGCCAGCAGCTTGATTAGCGGGGGGAATGAGCAGTTCTTC

j_gene: TRBJ1-5
v_gene: TRBV4-2
d_gene: TRBD1
abundance: .
CDR3aa: CASSQVPGQGPESNQPQHF
CDR3nt: TGTGCCAGCAGCCAAGTCCCGGGACAGGGACCGGAAAGCAATCAGCCCCAGCATTTT

j_gene: TRBJ2-2
v_gene: TRBV9
d_gene: .
abundance: .
CDR3aa: CASSVGGGELFF
CDR3nt: TGTGCCAGCAGCGTAGGAGGCGGGGAGCTGTTTTTT

j_gene: TRBJ2-3
v_gene: TRBV9
d_gene: .
abundance: .
CDR3aa: CASSVHSGASTDTQYF
CDR3nt: TGTGCCAGCAGCGTACACAGCGGAGCGAGCACAGATACGCAGTATTTT

j_gene: TRBJ2-1
v_gene: TRBV7-6
d_gene: TRBD2
abundance: .
CDR3aa: CASSLVTSGSGDEQFF
CDR3nt: TGTGCCAGCAGCTTAGTAACTAGCGGAAGTGGGGATGAGCAGTTCTTC

j_gene: TRBJ2-1
v_gene: TRBV10-3
d_gene: .
abundance: .
CDR3aa: CAISEVTSPAEQFF
CDR3nt: TGTGCCATCAGTGAGGTAACTAGTCCCGCTGAGCAGTTCTTC

j_gene: TRBJ1-1
v_gene: TRBV7-6
d_gene: TRBD1
abundance: .
CDR3aa: CASSPPGGGTEAFF
CDR3nt: TGTGCCAGCAGCCCCCCAGGGGGAGGTACTGAAGCTTTCTTT

j_gene: TRBJ1-5
v_gene: TRBV2
d_gene: .
abundance: .
CDR3aa: CASSPGQTNQPQHF
CDR3nt: TGTGCCAGCAGTCCGGGACAAACTAATCAGCCCCAGCATTTT

j_gene: TRBJ1-2
v_gene: TRBV13
d_gene: .
abundance: .
CDR3aa: CASSPGEGYGYTF
CDR3nt: TGTGCCAGCAGCCCGGGAGAAGGTTATGGCTACACCTTC

j_gene: TRBJ2-7
v_gene: TRBV6-6
d_gene: .
abundance: .
CDR3aa: CASAPPQGGYEQYF
CDR3nt: TGTGCCAGCGCCCCCCCGCAGGGGGGCTACGAGCAGTACTTC

j_gene: TRBJ2-5
v_gene: TRBV18
d_gene: .
abundance: .
CDR3aa: CASSPEGGHQETQYF
CDR3nt: TGTGCCAGCTCACCAGAAGGCGGGCATCAAGAGACCCAGTACTTC

j_gene: TRBJ2-5
v_gene: TRBV29-1
d_gene: TRBD1
abundance: few
CDR3aa: CSVETGERETQYF
CDR3nt: TGCAGCGTTGAGACAGGGGAGAGGGAGACCCAGTACTTC

j_gene: TRBJ1-1
v_gene: TRBV4-2
d_gene: .
abundance: .
CDR3aa: CASSQSVNTEAFF
CDR3nt: TGTGCCAGCAGCCAATCTGTGAACACTGAAGCTTTCTTT

j_gene: TRBJ1-2
v_gene: TRBV12-5
d_gene: .
abundance: .
CDR3aa: CASGLGLSGNYGYTF
CDR3nt: TGTGCTAGTGGTCTGGGCCTATCAGGGAACTATGGCTACACCTTC

j_gene: TRBJ2-6
v_gene: TRBV27
d_gene: .
abundance: .
CDR3aa: CASSLTGYSGANVLTF
CDR3nt: TGTGCCAGCAGTTTAACAGGGTACTCTGGGGCCAACGTCCTGACTTTC

j_gene: TRBJ2-7
v_gene: TRBV13
d_gene: TRBD2
abundance: .
CDR3aa: CASSSFSGSSYEQYF
CDR3nt: TGTGCCAGCAGCTCCTTTAGCGGGAGTTCGTACGAGCAGTACTTC

j_gene: TRBJ2-2
v_gene: TRBV9
d_gene: TRBD2
abundance: .
CDR3aa: CASSVDTAGTNTGELFF
CDR3nt: TGTGCCAGCAGCGTAGATACAGCGGGGACGAACACCGGGGAGCTGTTTTTT

j_gene: TRBJ2-7
v_gene: TRBV27
d_gene: TRBD2
abundance: .
CDR3aa: CASSPFGLAGVYEQYF
CDR3nt: TGTGCCAGCAGTCCCTTCGGACTAGCGGGAGTTTACGAGCAGTACTTC

j_gene: TRBJ2-3
v_gene: TRBV6-6
d_gene: .
abundance: .
CDR3aa: CASTLSSGLADF
CDR3nt: TGTGCCAGCACTCTTTCCTCAGGCCTAGCTGATTTT

j_gene: TRBJ2-1
v_gene: TRBV5-1
d_gene: TRBD2
abundance: .
CDR3aa: CASSLTTSGGSYNEQFF
CDR3nt: TGCGCCAGCAGCTTAACGACTAGCGGGGGCTCCTACAATGAGCAGTTCTTC

j_gene: TRBJ2-7
v_gene: TRBV29-1
d_gene: .
abundance: .
CDR3aa: CSVEDTAWGDGQYF
CDR3nt: TGCAGCGTTGAAGATACGGCATGGGGGGACGGGCAGTACTTC

j_gene: TRBJ2-7
v_gene: TRBV5-1
d_gene: .
abundance: .
CDR3aa: CASSLVALSYEQYF
CDR3nt: TGCGCCAGCAGCTTGGTGGCCCTCTCCTACGAGCAGTACTTC

j_gene: TRBJ2-5
v_gene: TRBV19
d_gene: .
abundance: .
CDR3aa: CASSINGGVGTQYF
CDR3nt: TGTGCCAGTAGTATAAACGGCGGGGTCGGGACCCAGTACTTC

j_gene: TRBJ2-7
v_gene: TRBV4-2
d_gene: TRBD2
abundance: .
CDR3aa: CASSQDHVRLAGGPVSYEQYF
CDR3nt: TGTGCCAGCAGCCAAGATCACGTTCGGCTAGCGGGAGGGCCAGTCTCCTACGAGCAGTACTTC

j_gene: TRBJ1-5
v_gene: TRBV21-1
d_gene: .
abundance: once
CDR3aa: CASSKRPFYWGGRADAQPQHF
CDR3nt: TGTGCCAGCAGCAAACGGCCTTTTTATTGGGGGGGCAGGGCTGACGCTCAGCCCCAGCATTTT

j_gene: TRBJ1-1
v_gene: TRBV2
d_gene: .
abundance: .
CDR3aa: CASSVWQGKANTEAFF
CDR3nt: TGTGCCAGCAGTGTCTGGCAGGGGAAGGCAAACACTGAAGCTTTCTTT

j_gene: TRBJ2-4
v_gene: TRBV29-1
d_gene: .
abundance: .
CDR3aa: CSVGGRAKNIQYF
CDR3nt: TGCAGCGTTGGAGGCCGGGCCAAAAACATTCAGTACTTC

j_gene: TRBJ2-1
v_gene: TRBV9
d_gene: TRBD2
abundance: .
CDR3aa: CASSVTSGTYNEQFF
CDR3nt: TGTGCCAGCAGCGTAACTAGCGGGACCTACAATGAGCAGTTCTTC

j_gene: TRBJ2-1
v_gene: TRBV11-3
d_gene: .
abundance: .
CDR3aa: CASSLGHVAPRHEQFF
CDR3nt: TGTGCCAGCAGCTTAGGCCACGTAGCGCCCAGACATGAGCAGTTCTTC

j_gene: TRBJ2-7
v_gene: TRBV4-2
d_gene: .
abundance: .
CDR3aa: CASSQVPGGLVLSYEQYF
CDR3nt: TGTGCCAGCAGCCAAGTGCCCGGAGGACTGGTCCTCTCCTACGAGCAGTACTTC

j_gene: TRBJ2-5
v_gene: TRBV5-4
d_gene: TRBD2
abundance: .
CDR3aa: CASSSRLAGEETQYF
CDR3nt: TGTGCCAGCAGCTCCCGACTAGCGGGAGAGGAGACCCAGTACTTC